This is a list of T cell receptor beta chains from one sample in a study of spatial heterogeneity in lung cancer. TCRdb processed the 5' RACE reads anew with MiXCR; each CDR3 protein has one entry. The sample includes around 40,000 distinct CDR3 sequences, 4.5% to 6% of them seen just once. This specimen consisted of PBMCs, obtained at surgery. Receptor source: a male donor with early-stage non-small cell lung cancer. CDR3s include the opening cysteine and the closing phenylalanine or tryptophan. The D gene is left open where the match is weak. Only some rows state a clone size, as once, few, many or a class for expanded clones.

CDR3 DNA: TGTGCCAGCAGCCCAGGGACAGGGGAATCGGGTGAAGCTTTCTTT
CDR3 protein: CASSPGTGESGEAFF
D gene: TRBD1
clone size: many
J gene: TRBJ1-1
V gene: TRBV3-1

CDR3 DNA: TGTGCCAGCAGCCTAGACTTGTCTCAGCCCCAGCATTTT
CDR3 protein: CASSLDLSQPQHF
D gene: NA
clone size: many
J gene: TRBJ1-5
V gene: TRBV7-6

CDR3 DNA: TGTGCCAGCAGCTTCCAGTTGAATGAGCAGTTCTTC
CDR3 protein: CASSFQLNEQFF
D gene: NA
clone size: many
J gene: TRBJ2-1
V gene: TRBV7-2

CDR3 DNA: TGCGCCAGCAGCCCGGCACCGGACAGGGGACTCTATGGCTACACCTTC
CDR3 protein: CASSPAPDRGLYGYTF
D gene: TRBD1
clone size: few
J gene: TRBJ1-2
V gene: TRBV5-1

CDR3 DNA: TGTGCCAGCAGCGACCAGACCCGCGATACGCAGTATTTT
CDR3 protein: CASSDQTRDTQYF
D gene: NA
clone size: NA
J gene: TRBJ2-3
V gene: TRBV28

CDR3 DNA: TGTGCCAGCAGTTACCTCGGGACAGGGACTGAAGCTTTCTTT
CDR3 protein: CASSYLGTGTEAFF
D gene: TRBD1
clone size: many
J gene: TRBJ1-1
V gene: TRBV6-2/TRBV6-3

CDR3 DNA: TGTGCCAGCAGCCCTGGACAGGAGAACACTGAAGCTTTCTTT
CDR3 protein: CASSPGQENTEAFF
D gene: NA
clone size: few
J gene: TRBJ1-1
V gene: TRBV21-1

CDR3 DNA: TGTGCCAGCAGCCGGGACCCAAGTAGCGGGGGAACAGATACGCAGTATTTT
CDR3 protein: CASSRDPSSGGTDTQYF
D gene: TRBD2
clone size: few
J gene: TRBJ2-3
V gene: TRBV12-3/TRBV12-4

CDR3 DNA: TGTGCCAGCGGCGGGGGGGCGTTGGATACGCAGTATTTT
CDR3 protein: CASGGGALDTQYF
D gene: TRBD2
clone size: many
J gene: TRBJ2-3
V gene: TRBV2

CDR3 DNA: TGTGCCAGCGCCAGGGCCCGCGGGGAGCTGTTTTTT
CDR3 protein: CASARARGELFF
D gene: NA
clone size: NA
J gene: TRBJ2-2
V gene: TRBV5-6

CDR3 DNA: TGTGCCAGCCAGGCAGGGGCCGGGGAGCTGTTTTTT
CDR3 protein: CASQAGAGELFF
D gene: NA
clone size: many
J gene: TRBJ2-2
V gene: TRBV28

CDR3 DNA: TGTGCCAGCAGCGTGGACAGCAATAATTCACCCCTCCACTTT
CDR3 protein: CASSVDSNNSPLHF
D gene: NA
clone size: many
J gene: TRBJ1-6
V gene: TRBV9

CDR3 DNA: TGTGCCAGCAGCGTCGAGGGAGAGCAGTACTTC
CDR3 protein: CASSVEGEQYF
D gene: NA
clone size: NA
J gene: TRBJ2-7
V gene: TRBV7-2

CDR3 DNA: TGTGCCAGCAGAGACGTGGGGGGTCAAGAGACCCAGTACTTC
CDR3 protein: CASRDVGGQETQYF
D gene: NA
clone size: many
J gene: TRBJ2-5
V gene: TRBV5-6

CDR3 DNA: TGTGCCAGCAGCAGGGGGGACAGCGACTATGGCTACACCTTC
CDR3 protein: CASSRGDSDYGYTF
D gene: TRBD1
clone size: many
J gene: TRBJ1-2
V gene: TRBV11-1

CDR3 DNA: TGTGCCACCGGCAAGACAGGGGAGCATTACGAGCAGTACTTC
CDR3 protein: CATGKTGEHYEQYF
D gene: TRBD1
clone size: many
J gene: TRBJ2-7
V gene: TRBV10-3

CDR3 DNA: TGCGCCAGCAGCCGATCCGGACAGGGCTCCTACGAGCAGTACTTC
CDR3 protein: CASSRSGQGSYEQYF
D gene: TRBD1
clone size: many
J gene: TRBJ2-7
V gene: TRBV5-1

CDR3 DNA: TGTGCCAGCAGCTTAAGCACTAGCGGGGTCGTGCAGTACTTC
CDR3 protein: CASSLSTSGVVQYF
D gene: TRBD2
clone size: few
J gene: TRBJ2-7
V gene: TRBV7-2

CDR3 DNA: TGTGCCAGCAGTGAATTCGGCTCCACAGATACGCAGTATTTT
CDR3 protein: CASSEFGSTDTQYF
D gene: NA
clone size: many
J gene: TRBJ2-3
V gene: TRBV6-1

CDR3 DNA: TGTGCCACCTACAATGAAAAACTGTTTTTT
CDR3 protein: CATYNEKLFF
D gene: NA
clone size: many
J gene: TRBJ1-4
V gene: TRBV2

CDR3 DNA: TGTGCCAGCACCGCGACAGGCCTCGTGTCAGATACGCAGTATTTT
CDR3 protein: CASTATGLVSDTQYF
D gene: NA
clone size: NA
J gene: TRBJ2-3
V gene: TRBV28

CDR3 DNA: TGTGCCAGCAGCGTATCCCGTCAGGGAGAAAAACTGTTTTTT
CDR3 protein: CASSVSRQGEKLFF
D gene: NA
clone size: many
J gene: TRBJ1-4
V gene: TRBV9

CDR3 DNA: TGCAGCGTTGCGGAGACCCGAGGGACTAATTCACCCCTCCACTTT
CDR3 protein: CSVAETRGTNSPLHF
D gene: NA
clone size: many
J gene: TRBJ1-6
V gene: TRBV29-1

CDR3 DNA: TGTGCCAGCAGCTTAGCGTCAAACAGTAAAGAGACCCAGTACTTC
CDR3 protein: CASSLASNSKETQYF
D gene: NA
clone size: many
J gene: TRBJ2-5
V gene: TRBV7-9